This T cell receptor beta chain emerged from a study of T cell responses to AZD1222 COVID-19 vaccine (dated by TCRdb to the early 2020s). Describing the broader study: A total of about 240 trial participants underwent TCR sequencing, of whom about 210 received two doses of AZD1222 and about 25 received two doses of the MenACWY control vaccine. Trial participants were enrolled by age into subgroups of 18-55, 56-69 and 70-plus years, and about 150, 27 and 61 TCR-sequenced participants, respectively, were included in these subgroups.

The CDR3 regions of human TCRbeta chains were analyzed by immunosequencing. As for how the authors treated the data: Repertoire TCRs were checked for matches against a reference library of SARS-CoV-2-specific TCRs that had been generated using the MIRA antigen-specificity platform. Breadth meant the fraction of unique TCRs that were SARS-CoV-2-associated, whereas depth meant the fraction of total T cells that were SARS-CoV-2-associated. Using the MIRA data, each spike-specific TCR was assigned both to the spike region to which the TCR was reactive and to a CD4 or CD8 class. Log10-transformed breadth and depth values were compared by one-way ANOVA with Sidak's multiple comparisons tests. Here the immuneACCESS table is served through TCRdb, limited to in-frame sequences with V and J called. Missing clones are a known gap in these copies; in checked studies unresolved V genes cover under half, and the rest lacks a known reason. That table furnishes V, J and clone size, whereas the DNA furnished D and trimming. For this sample there are 100,000 to 150,000 clones; approximately 86% appear just once. The top ten constitute 17% of the sample.

As concerns this clone: What this receptor recognizes is not known. Within one base of it there is no much larger clone, and no base qualities were kept.

What the research found in general, with its limitations: The vaccine-associated CD4 TCRs covered the entire spike protein, and the dominant responses fell in regions 160-218 and 743-854. Reportedly, close to half of the unique spike-specific TCRs recognized epitopes lying outside the regions that are mutated in the B.1.351 and B.1.1.7 variants. After two AZD1222 doses, spike-specific TCR breadth and depth were significantly higher than at day 0 and than in MenACWY recipients. Conclusions about previously exposed vaccinees are limited because only 6 or 7 AZD1222 recipients were SARS-CoV-2 seropositive at baseline. In the small 56-69-year group, the increase in depth fell short of significance, most likely because of low power. Participants were mostly white British and included more females than males, and it was suggested by the authors that clonal diversity may have been underestimated. Because no day 14 peak-response samples were available, repertoires were characterized only after the peak T cell response.

The sample's time point label is to be understood as: about 28 days (+/-7) after the second vaccine dose. AZD1222 recipients given second doses at about 4 weeks or at about 12 weeks were pooled, since spike-specific TCR depth and breadth were not found to differ between the two schedules. Vaccinee samples were obtained from the UK trials COV001 and COV002, which included a single-blind randomized controlled phase 2/3 trial of AZD1222 (ChAdOx1 nCoV-19) in healthy adults. For TCRbeta chain sequencing, PBMC samples from trial participants were taken at day 0 and at day 28 after the second dose. Clipping removes 4 bases from V and 5 bases from J, with 0 as the unmatched junction base count. Counted from cysteine to phenylalanine, this CDR3 has 13 amino acids. Of all the DNA, just the CDR3 is kept, 39 bases in frame from base 1. As encoded in the germline V gene (reference sequence), CDR1 is MNHEY while CDR2 is SMNVEV.

The starting material was peripheral blood, obtained 28 days after the second AZD1222 dose. This sequence originates from an adult who received the AZD1222 COVID-19 vaccine. This chain is built from TRBV27 and TRBJ2-3, with 10 junctional bases fitting TRBD1. CDR3 loop: CASSWDRGDTQYF. In nucleotides, the sequence is TGTGCCAGCAGTTGGGACAGGGGAGATACGCAGTATTTT.